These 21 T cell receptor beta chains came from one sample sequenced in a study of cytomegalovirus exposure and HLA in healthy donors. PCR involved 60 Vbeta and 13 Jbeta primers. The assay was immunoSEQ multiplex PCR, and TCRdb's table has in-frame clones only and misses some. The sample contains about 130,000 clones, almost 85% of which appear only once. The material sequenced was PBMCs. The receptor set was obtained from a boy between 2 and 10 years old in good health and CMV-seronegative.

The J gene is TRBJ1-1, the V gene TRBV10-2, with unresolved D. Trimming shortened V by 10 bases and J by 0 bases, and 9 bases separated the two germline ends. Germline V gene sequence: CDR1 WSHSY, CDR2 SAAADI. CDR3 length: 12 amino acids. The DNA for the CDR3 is TGCGCCACAGTCGGGTTGAACACTGAAGCTTTCTTT. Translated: CATVGLNTEAFF.

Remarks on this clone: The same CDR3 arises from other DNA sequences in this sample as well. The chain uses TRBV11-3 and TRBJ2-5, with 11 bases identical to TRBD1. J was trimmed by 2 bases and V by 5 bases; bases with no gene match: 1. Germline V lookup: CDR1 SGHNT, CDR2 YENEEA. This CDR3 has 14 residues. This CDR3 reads CASSRDRGQETQYF. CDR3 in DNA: TGTGCCAGCAGCCGGGACAGGGGGCAAGAGACCCAGTACTTC.

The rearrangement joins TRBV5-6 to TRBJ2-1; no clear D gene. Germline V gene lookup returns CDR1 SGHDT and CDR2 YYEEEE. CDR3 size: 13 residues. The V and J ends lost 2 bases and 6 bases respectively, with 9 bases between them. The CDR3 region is CASSFPRGNEQFF. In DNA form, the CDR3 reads TGTGCCAGCAGCTTTCCTCGAGGCAATGAGCAGTTCTTC. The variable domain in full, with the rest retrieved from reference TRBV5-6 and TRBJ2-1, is DAGVTQSPTHLIKTRGQQVTLRCSPKSGHDTVSWYQQALGQGPQFIFQYYEEEERQRGNFPDRFSGHQFPNYSSELNVNALLLGDSALYLCASSFPRGNEQFFGPGTRLTVL.

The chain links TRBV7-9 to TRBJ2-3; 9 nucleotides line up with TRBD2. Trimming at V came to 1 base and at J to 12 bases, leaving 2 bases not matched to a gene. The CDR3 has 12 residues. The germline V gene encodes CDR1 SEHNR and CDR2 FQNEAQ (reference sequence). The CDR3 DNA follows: TGTGCCAGCAGCTTAGAACTAGCGGGCCAGTATTTT. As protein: CASSLELAGQYF. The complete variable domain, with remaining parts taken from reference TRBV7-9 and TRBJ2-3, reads DTGVSQNPRHKITKRGQNVTFRCDPISEHNRLYWYRQTLGQGPEFLTYFQNEAQLEKSRLLSDRFSAERPKGSFSTLEIQRTEQGDSAMYLCASSLELAGQYFGPGTRLTVL.

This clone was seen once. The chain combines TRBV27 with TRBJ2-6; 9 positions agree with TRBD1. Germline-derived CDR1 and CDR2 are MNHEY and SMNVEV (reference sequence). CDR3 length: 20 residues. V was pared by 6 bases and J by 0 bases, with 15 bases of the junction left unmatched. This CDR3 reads CASSNLPGQGHLSGANVLTF. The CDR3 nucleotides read TGTGCCAGCAGCAACCTACCGGGACAGGGCCATCTCTCTGGGGCCAACGTCCTGACTTTC.

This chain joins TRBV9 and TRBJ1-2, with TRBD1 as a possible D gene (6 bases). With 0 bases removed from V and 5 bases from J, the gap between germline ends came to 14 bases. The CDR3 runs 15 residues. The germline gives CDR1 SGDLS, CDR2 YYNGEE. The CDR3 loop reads CASSVGGGVFYGYTF. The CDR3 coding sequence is TGTGCCAGCAGCGTAGGGGGGGGCGTCTTTTATGGCTACACCTTC.

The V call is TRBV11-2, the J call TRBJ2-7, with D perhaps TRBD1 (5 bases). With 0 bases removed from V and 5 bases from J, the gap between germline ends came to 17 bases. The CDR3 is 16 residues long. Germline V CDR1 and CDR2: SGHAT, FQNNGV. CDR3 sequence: CASSLDFSGHDDEQYF. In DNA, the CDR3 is TGTGCCAGCAGCTTAGATTTTTCAGGGCATGACGACGAGCAGTACTTC. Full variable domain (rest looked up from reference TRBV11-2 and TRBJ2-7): EAGVAQSPRYKIIEKRQSVAFWCNPISGHATLYWYQQILGQGPKLLIQFQNNGVVDDSQLPKDRFSAERLKGVDSTLKIQPAKLEDSAVYLCASSLDFSGHDDEQYFGPGTRLTVT.

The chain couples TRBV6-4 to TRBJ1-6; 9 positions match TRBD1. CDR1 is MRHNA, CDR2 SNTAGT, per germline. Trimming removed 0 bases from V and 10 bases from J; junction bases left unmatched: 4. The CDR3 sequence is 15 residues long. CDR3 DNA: TGTGCCAGCAGTGACTCGGGACAGGGCGCATCACCCCTCCACTTT. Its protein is CASSDSGQGASPLHF.

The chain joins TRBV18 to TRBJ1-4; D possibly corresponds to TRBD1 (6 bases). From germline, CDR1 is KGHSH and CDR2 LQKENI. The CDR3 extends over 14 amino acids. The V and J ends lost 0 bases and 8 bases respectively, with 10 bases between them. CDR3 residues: CASSPPSGDEKLFF. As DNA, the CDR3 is TGTGCCAGCTCACCACCGTCAGGGGACGAAAAACTGTTTTTT.

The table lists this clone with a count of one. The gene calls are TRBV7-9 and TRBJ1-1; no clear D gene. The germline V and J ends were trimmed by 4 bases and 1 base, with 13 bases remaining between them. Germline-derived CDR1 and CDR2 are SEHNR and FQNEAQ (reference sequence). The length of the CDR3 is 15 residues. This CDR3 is CASSYPPWRNTEAFF. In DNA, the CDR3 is TGTGCCAGCAGCTACCCGCCGTGGAGGAACACTGAAGCTTTCTTT.

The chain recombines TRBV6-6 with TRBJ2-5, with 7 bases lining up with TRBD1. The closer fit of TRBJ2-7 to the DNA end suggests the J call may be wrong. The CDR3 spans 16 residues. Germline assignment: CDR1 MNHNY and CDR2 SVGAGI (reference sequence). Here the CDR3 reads CASSYPGQLSSYEQYF. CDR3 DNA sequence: TGTGCCAGCAGTTATCCGGGACAGCTCAGCTCCTACGAGCAGTACTTC.

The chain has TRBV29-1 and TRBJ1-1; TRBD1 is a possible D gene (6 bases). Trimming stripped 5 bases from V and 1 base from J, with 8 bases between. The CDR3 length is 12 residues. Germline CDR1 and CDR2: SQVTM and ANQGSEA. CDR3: CSVQQGNTEAFF. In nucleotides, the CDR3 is TGCAGCGTTCAACAGGGGAACACTGAAGCTTTCTTT.

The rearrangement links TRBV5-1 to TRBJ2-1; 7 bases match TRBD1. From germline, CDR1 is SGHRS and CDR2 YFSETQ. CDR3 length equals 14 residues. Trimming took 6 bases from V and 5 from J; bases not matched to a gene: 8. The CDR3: CASTRQGPHNEQFF. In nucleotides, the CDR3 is TGCGCCAGCACCAGACAGGGCCCCCACAATGAGCAGTTCTTC.

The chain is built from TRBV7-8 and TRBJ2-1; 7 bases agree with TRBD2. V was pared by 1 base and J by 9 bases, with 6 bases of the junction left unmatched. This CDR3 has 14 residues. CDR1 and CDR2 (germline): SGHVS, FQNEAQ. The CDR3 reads CASSLVGGGSEQFF. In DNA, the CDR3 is TGTGCCAGCAGCTTAGTGGGGGGAGGGAGTGAGCAGTTCTTC.

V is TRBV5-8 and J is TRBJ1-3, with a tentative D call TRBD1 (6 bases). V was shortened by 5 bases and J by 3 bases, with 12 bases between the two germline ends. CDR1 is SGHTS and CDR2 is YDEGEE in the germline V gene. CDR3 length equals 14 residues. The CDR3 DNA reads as TGTGCCAGCAGTTTCACAGGGTTTGGAAACACCATATATTTT. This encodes CASSFTGFGNTIYF.

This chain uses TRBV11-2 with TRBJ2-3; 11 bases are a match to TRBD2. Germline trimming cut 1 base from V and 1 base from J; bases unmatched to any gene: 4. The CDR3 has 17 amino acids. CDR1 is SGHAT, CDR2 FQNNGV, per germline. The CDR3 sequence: CASSLVQTSGGTDTQYF. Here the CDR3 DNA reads TGTGCCAGCAGCTTAGTGCAGACTAGCGGGGGCACAGATACGCAGTATTTT.

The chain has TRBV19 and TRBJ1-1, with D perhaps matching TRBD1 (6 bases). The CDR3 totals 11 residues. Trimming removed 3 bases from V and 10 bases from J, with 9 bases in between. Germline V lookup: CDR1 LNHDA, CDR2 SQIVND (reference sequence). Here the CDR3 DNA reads TGTGCCAGTAGTATTACAGGGCGAGCTTTCTTT. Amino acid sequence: CASSITGRAFF.

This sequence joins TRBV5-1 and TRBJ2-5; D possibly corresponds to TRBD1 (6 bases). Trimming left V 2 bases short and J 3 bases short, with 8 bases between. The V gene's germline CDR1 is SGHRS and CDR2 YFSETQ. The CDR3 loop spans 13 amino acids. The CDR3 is CASSFKGEETQYF. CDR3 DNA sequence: TGCGCCAGCAGCTTCAAGGGGGAAGAGACCCAGTACTTC.

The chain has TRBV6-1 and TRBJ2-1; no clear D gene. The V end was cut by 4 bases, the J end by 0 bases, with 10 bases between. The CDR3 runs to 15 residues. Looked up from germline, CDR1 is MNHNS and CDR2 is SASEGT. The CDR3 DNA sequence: TGTGCCAGCAGTGGTTTCCATAGCTCCTACAATGAGCAGTTCTTC. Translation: CASSGFHSSYNEQFF.

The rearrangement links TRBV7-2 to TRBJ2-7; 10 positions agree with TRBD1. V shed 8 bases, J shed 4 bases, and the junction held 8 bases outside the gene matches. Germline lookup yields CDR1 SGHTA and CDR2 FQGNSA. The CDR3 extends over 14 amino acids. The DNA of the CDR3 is TGTGCCAGCCAACGGGACAGGGGAATGTACGAGCAGTACTTC. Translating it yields CASQRDRGMYEQYF.

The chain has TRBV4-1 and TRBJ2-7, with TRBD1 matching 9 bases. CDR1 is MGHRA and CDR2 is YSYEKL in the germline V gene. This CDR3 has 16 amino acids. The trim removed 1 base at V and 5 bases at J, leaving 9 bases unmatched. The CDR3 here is CASSQGGPGQGHEQYF. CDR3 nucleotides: TGCGCCAGCAGCCAAGGAGGGCCGGGACAGGGACACGAGCAGTACTTC.